Shown below are 30 T cell receptor beta chains from a single sample sequenced in a study of T cells in localized non-small cell lung cancer. The protocol was immunoSEQ multiplex PCR, while the TCRdb copy is restricted to in-frame clones and leaves out a portion. The table shows under 50,000 clones, with approximately 90% occurring only once. The sample in question was peripheral blood mononuclear cells, obtained before any cancer treatment. The receptors stem from a male donor aged 60 or over with stage II lung adenocarcinoma.

The chain is built from TRBV29-1 and TRBJ1-1, with TRBD1 matching 9 bases. Germline CDR1 is SQVTM and CDR2 is ANQGSEA. J was trimmed by 4 bases and V by 7 bases; bases with no gene match: 4. The CDR3 loop spans 12 amino acids. The CDR3 sequence is CSADRGSTEAFF. The CDR3 coding sequence is TGCAGCGCCGACAGGGGGAGCACTGAAGCTTTCTTT.

The rearrangement uses TRBV7-9 and TRBJ2-7, with D possibly called TRBD1 or TRBD2 (5 bases each). Trimming took 8 bases from V and 6 from J, leaving 11 bases between them. CDR1 is SEHNR and CDR2 is FQNEAQ in the germline V gene (reference sequence). The CDR3 has 11 residues. CDR3 coding DNA: TGTGCCAGCGGGGACGAGATCGAGCAGTACTTC. Amino acid sequence: CASGDEIEQYF.

This clone was found a few times. V and J are TRBV20-1 and TRBJ2-5; TRBD1 matches at 7 bases. Trimming removed 6 bases from V and 2 bases from J; junction bases left unmatched: 0. The CDR3 has 11 amino acids. Germline V gene sequence: CDR1 DFQATT, CDR2 SNEGSKA (reference sequence). The CDR3 bases are TGCAGTGCGGGACAGCAAGAGACCCAGTACTTC. It translates to CSAGQQETQYF.

The DNA for the CDR3 is TGTGCCAGCAGCCCCCGAGGAGGGGGCGCCGATCAGCCCCAGCATTTT. Its translation: CASSPRGGGADQPQHF. The chain joins TRBV7-2 to TRBJ1-5, with 7 bases lining up with TRBD1. Germline CDR1 SGHTA, CDR2 FQGNSA. The CDR3 sequence is 16 residues long. V was pared by 5 bases and J by 5 bases, with 12 bases of the junction left unmatched.

V usage is TRBV18 and J usage is TRBJ1-4, with D possibly TRBD1 on 5 matching bases. Per germline, CDR1 KGHSH and CDR2 LQKENI. The V end lost 6 bases, the J end lost 6 bases, and 17 bases lay between the germline ends. This CDR3 is built from 15 residues. Written as DNA, the CDR3 is TGTGCCAGCTCCCTGGACAAGGTCAAGGATGAAAAACTGTTTTTT. This gives the protein CASSLDKVKDEKLFF.

The sample holds one count of this clone. This rearrangement joins TRBV19 to TRBJ2-7, with 8 bases lining up with TRBD1. V trimming: 4 bases; J trimming: 7 bases; junction bases outside the gene matches: 3. Germline assignment: CDR1 LNHDA and CDR2 SQIVND (reference sequence). The CDR3 has 12 residues. The CDR3 is CASSTTGGEQYF. The CDR3 bases are TGTGCCAGTAGTACCACAGGGGGGGAGCAGTACTTC.

This clone was seen only once. The chain has TRBV6-1 and TRBJ2-3; no reliable D call. Germline V lookup: CDR1 MNHNS, CDR2 SASEGT. This CDR3 region has 11 residues. The germline V and J ends were trimmed by 3 bases and 6 bases, with 4 bases remaining between them. DNA for the CDR3: TGTGCCAGCAGTGACAGGGATACGCAGTATTTT. It is translated as CASSDRDTQYF.

The J gene is TRBJ2-7, the V gene TRBV6-6, with TRBD2 matching 7 bases. Germline CDR1 MNHNY, CDR2 SVGAGI (reference sequence). Trimming cost V 4 bases and J 3 bases; bases outside gene matches: 6. The CDR3 runs to 14 residues. The CDR3 region has the DNA TGTGCCAGCAGTTCCTTCAGCGGGAACTACGAGCAGTACTTC. Encoded protein: CASSSFSGNYEQYF.

In this sample, this clone turned up once. The rearrangement links TRBV5-1 to TRBJ2-1, with 7 positions matching TRBD1. Germline V gene sequence: CDR1 SGHRS, CDR2 YFSETQ. The length of the CDR3 is 15 residues. Trimming at V came to 3 bases and at J to 6 bases, leaving 9 bases not matched to a gene. The CDR3 loop reads CASSSRGSPPNEQFF. CDR3 nucleotide sequence: TGCGCCAGCAGCTCCAGGGGGTCCCCCCCCAATGAGCAGTTCTTC.

The chain has TRBV5-1 and TRBJ2-5; 11 bases are shared with TRBD1. The CDR3 spans 15 residues. J was trimmed by 5 bases and V by 3 bases; bases with no gene match: 6. Germline assignment: CDR1 SGHRS and CDR2 YFSETQ. CDR3 coding DNA: TGCGCCAGCAGCTCCGGGACAGGGGGAACGGAGACCCAGTACTTC. This encodes CASSSGTGGTETQYF.

This clone came up once. This chain joins TRBV5-1 and TRBJ1-1, with a tentative D call TRBD1 (5 bases). Between the trimmed V and J ends, which lost 4 bases and 1 base, there was a span of 14 bases. This CDR3 has 15 amino acids. Germline V gives CDR1 SGHRS, CDR2 YFSETQ. This chain's CDR3 is CASSPYTGTNTEAFF. The CDR3 DNA reads TGCGCCAGCAGCCCGTACACAGGAACGAACACTGAAGCTTTCTTT. The full variable domain, rest sourced from reference TRBV5-1 and TRBJ1-1, is KAGVTQTPRYLIKTRGQQVTLSCSPISGHRSVSWYQQTPGQGLQFLFEYFSETQRNKGNFPGRFSGRQFSNSRSEMNVSTLELGDSALYLCASSPYTGTNTEAFFGQGTRLTVV.

The chain couples TRBV9 to TRBJ2-3; D possibly matches TRBD1 or TRBD2 (5 bases each). Germline lookup yields CDR1 SGDLS and CDR2 YYNGEE. V lost 5 bases and J 2 bases, leaving 12 bases between the germline ends. This CDR3 has 14 residues. The CDR3 nucleotides read TGTGCCAGCAGACTGGGACCTCACACAGATACGCAGTATTTT. This translates into CASRLGPHTDTQYF.

Regarding this clone: Other DNA sequences of this sample code for an identical CDR3. The genes are TRBV30 and TRBJ2-6, with D uncertain. Germline V lookup: CDR1 GTSNPN, CDR2 SVGIG (reference sequence). This CDR3 spans 14 amino acids. V lost 5 bases and J lost 0, with 8 bases in between. The CDR3 sequence: CAWGSRSGANVLTF. CDR3 DNA sequence: TGTGCCTGGGGCAGCCGCTCTGGGGCCAACGTCCTGACTTTC.

The V and J genes are TRBV5-4 and TRBJ2-3; 12 bases match TRBD2. The length of the CDR3 is 16 residues. J was trimmed by 0 bases and V by 4 bases; bases with no gene match: 3. The germline V gene encodes CDR1 SGHNT and CDR2 YYREEE (reference sequence). CDR3 in amino acids: CASSRGLAGSTDTQYF. As DNA, the CDR3 is TGTGCCAGCAGCAGAGGACTAGCGGGAAGCACAGATACGCAGTATTTT. The complete variable domain, with remaining parts taken from reference TRBV5-4 and TRBJ2-3, reads ETGVTQSPTHLIKTRGQQVTLRCSSQSGHNTVSWYQQALGQGPQFIFQYYREEENGRGNFPPRFSGLQFPNYSSELNVNALELDDSALYLCASSRGLAGSTDTQYFGPGTRLTVL.

This chain connects TRBV7-6 to TRBJ2-5, with TRBD1 identical over 8 bases. The CDR3 is 15 residues long. V was pared by 1 base and J by 2 bases, with 3 bases of the junction left unmatched. Looked up from germline, CDR1 is SGHVS and CDR2 is FNYEAQ. CDR3 protein: CASSLGRQGQETQYF. The CDR3 bases are TGTGCCAGCAGCTTAGGGCGACAGGGGCAAGAGACCCAGTACTTC.

V gene TRBV9 combines with J gene TRBJ1-1; no firm D call. This CDR3 has 13 residues. CDR1 and CDR2 (germline): SGDLS, YYNGEE. Trimming took 0 bases from V and 4 from J, leaving 7 bases between them. The CDR3 loop reads CASSVDQSTEAFF. CDR3 nucleotide sequence: TGTGCCAGCAGCGTAGATCAGTCCACTGAAGCTTTCTTT.

This clone has only one observation. The chain joins TRBV7-2 to TRBJ2-1, with TRBD2 identical over 10 bases. CDR3 length: 18 residues. The J segment lost 9 bases and the V segment lost 3 bases, leaving 17 bases of the junction unmatched. Germline V gives CDR1 SGHTA, CDR2 FQGNSA. CDR3 in DNA: TGTGCCAGCAGCTTGAAGGGGCTAGCGGGAGTAAGAGTAAGTGAGCAGTTCTTC. Amino acid sequence: CASSLKGLAGVRVSEQFF.

The genes are TRBV4-1 and TRBJ2-5; D is uncertain. This CDR3 is built from 12 residues. CDR1 is MGHRA, CDR2 YSYEKL, per germline. Trimming pared 0 bases from V and 7 bases from J, leaving 6 bases between. CDR3 region: CASSQEWGTQYF. The CDR3 DNA follows: TGCGCCAGCAGCCAAGAGTGGGGGACCCAGTACTTC.

This chain uses TRBV9 with TRBJ2-2; D is possibly TRBD1 (5 bases). Trimming shortened V by 0 bases and J by 4 bases, and 10 bases separated the two germline ends. CDR1 and CDR2 (germline): SGDLS, YYNGEE. The CDR3 has 15 residues. The CDR3 region is CASSVGQLTTGELFF. CDR3 bases: TGTGCCAGCAGCGTAGGACAGTTAACCACCGGGGAGCTGTTTTTT.

The chain is built from TRBV29-1 and TRBJ2-3; D not certain. The germline V and J ends were trimmed by 4 bases and 0 bases, with 11 bases remaining between them. CDR1 and CDR2 (germline): SQVTM, ANQGSEA. The CDR3 length is 14 residues. The CDR3 sequence is CSVVVVRSTDTQYF. CDR3 in DNA: TGCAGCGTTGTTGTGGTCAGGAGCACAGATACGCAGTATTTT.

V and J are TRBV5-5 and TRBJ1-5, with D possibly TRBD1 on 5 matching bases. Germline assignment: CDR1 SGHKS and CDR2 YYEKEE (reference sequence). The CDR3 consists of 15 residues. V lost 4 bases to trimming and J lost 0 bases, with 11 bases between them. The CDR3 spells CASSPGTVSNQPQHF. CDR3 nucleotide sequence: TGTGCCAGCAGCCCCGGGACGGTTAGCAATCAGCCCCAGCATTTT.

The DNA for the CDR3 is TGTGCCAGCTCCGGGGGGGCCAGCGGAACGCAGTATTTT. It yields the protein CASSGGASGTQYF. The gene calls are TRBV18 and TRBJ2-3, with TRBD2 matching over 8 bases. The junction had 8 bases not matched to a gene; V was cut back by 6 bases and J by 9 bases. The germline gives CDR1 KGHSH, CDR2 LQKENI. This CDR3 contains 13 residues.

This clone was recorded a few times. J is TRBJ1-1 and V is TRBV18, with no clear D. Germline CDR1 KGHSH, CDR2 LQKENI. V lost 4 bases, J lost 1 base, and 7 bases lay in between. The CDR3 consists of 13 residues. The CDR3 DNA is TGTGCCAGCTCACGACTGAAGAACACTGAAGCTTTCTTT. Translating it yields CASSRLKNTEAFF.

A word on this clone: Relative to the germline gene, one junction end is altered; a read error may explain this. This sequence joins TRBV20-1 and TRBJ2-5; D is undetermined. Germline CDR1 DFQATT, CDR2 SNEGSKA (reference sequence). The CDR3 totals 10 residues. CDR3 residues: CSPRRETQYF. In nucleotides, the CDR3 is TGCAGTCCTAGGAGAGAGACCCAGTACTTC.

This clone was counted a single time. The gene calls are TRBV28 and TRBJ2-7, with D possibly being TRBD2 (6 bases). This CDR3 contains 13 residues. CDR1 is MDHEN and CDR2 is SYDVKM in the germline V gene. Trimming removed 7 bases from V and 0 bases from J, with 10 bases in between. The chain's CDR3 is CASIGDSSYEQYF. Here the CDR3 DNA reads TGTGCCAGCATTGGGGACTCCTCCTACGAGCAGTACTTC.

This sequence joins TRBV19 and TRBJ2-6, with D uncertain. CDR1 LNHDA and CDR2 SQIVND come from the germline V gene (reference sequence). V was clipped by 3 bases and J by 5 bases, with 2 bases between them. The CDR3 is made up of 12 amino acids. The CDR3 loop is CASSIRANVLTF. CDR3 nucleotide sequence: TGTGCCAGTAGTATCCGGGCCAACGTCCTGACTTTC.

In DNA, the CDR3 is TGTGCCAGCAGTGAAGGGGGGGGGCCAAACTATGGCTACACCTTC. Encoded protein: CASSEGGGPNYGYTF. This chain uses TRBV6-1 with TRBJ1-2, with D perhaps matching TRBD1 (6 bases). Per germline, CDR1 MNHNS and CDR2 SASEGT. This CDR3 comprises 15 residues. V lost 1 base and J 2 bases, leaving 11 bases between the germline ends.

This clone occurred a few times. The rearrangement uses TRBV12-1 and TRBJ2-4; TRBD1, the table's D call, lacks a check against the DNA. TRBV12-1 is a listed pseudogene. The CDR3 runs to 17 residues. CDR3 DNA sequence: TGTGCCAGCAGCCCCGTGACAGGATGGGCAACCAAAAACATTCAGTACTTC. Translation gives CASSPVTGWATKNIQYF.

The chain uses TRBV19 and TRBJ2-3; 10 bases agree with TRBD1. This CDR3 comprises 16 residues. The trim removed 4 bases at V and 5 bases at J, leaving 9 bases unmatched. Germline CDR1 LNHDA, CDR2 SQIVND (reference sequence). CDR3 sequence (DNA): TGTGCCAGTAGTACCCGTTTGACAGGGGGCTTAGATACGCAGTATTTT. Translation gives CASSTRLTGGLDTQYF.

This clone showed up just once. DNA of the CDR3: TGTGCCAGCAGTGTGGGACCGATAAACTATGGCTACACCTTC. Residues: CASSVGPINYGYTF. This chain joins TRBV6-1 and TRBJ1-2; D is possibly TRBD1 (5 bases). Germline CDR1 reads MNHNS; CDR2 reads SASEGT. V lost 4 bases to trimming and J lost 2 bases, with 11 bases between them. The CDR3 covers 14 residues.